Below are 16 T cell receptor beta chains sequenced from a single sample in a study of T cell repertoires in cytomegalovirus infection. TCRdb passed the reads through MiXCR, listing each CDR3 protein once. In the table there are over 120,000 distinct CDR3 sequences, more than 25% of which are singletons. No antigen has been identified for these receptors. This specimen was CD8+ T cells from cultured PBMCs, taken from culture after CMV antigen stimulation. The receptors were gathered from a human donor in good health (CMV status not recorded). Some clones in this sample may be carry-over from other donors' samples.

This clonotype appeared many times. V gene TRBV7-8 combines with J gene TRBJ2-1, with D possibly matching TRBD2 (5 bases). CDR3 length equals 16 residues. Between the trimmed V and J ends, which lost 4 bases and 0 bases, there was a span of 13 bases. CDR1 is SGHVS and CDR2 is FQNEAQ in the germline V gene. The CDR3 bases are TGTGCCAGCAGCTCAACAGCGGCTAGCTCCTACAATGAGCAGTTCTTC. It specifies CASSSTAASSYNEQFF.

This clonotype occurred a few times. The gene calls are TRBV10-3 and TRBJ2-7, with 10 bases lining up with TRBD2. This CDR3 comprises 16 residues. Germline V gene sequence: CDR1 ENHRY, CDR2 SYGVKD. V was clipped by 8 bases and J by 3 bases; unmatched bases: 13. CDR3 coding DNA: TGTGCCATCGGAGGCCTTGGACAGCGGGAGGGCTACGAGCAGTACTTC. This sequence encodes CAIGGLGQREGYEQYF.

There are a few counts of this clonotype. The chain carries TRBV19 and TRBJ2-2, with D possibly being TRBD1 (6 bases). Germline CDR1 reads LNHDA; CDR2 reads SQIVND (reference sequence). The CDR3 is 15 residues long. The V gene lost 5 bases and the J gene lost 4 bases, with 14 bases spanning the gap. Written as DNA, the CDR3 is TGTGCCAGTAGTGGCGGACAGCGATCCACCGGGGAGCTGTTTTTT. Translating gives CASSGGQRSTGELFF.

This clonotype occurred a few times. The V gene is TRBV6-5, the J gene TRBJ2-5; D not resolved. The CDR3 consists of 15 residues. V lost 0 bases and J lost 2, with 10 bases in between. Per the germline V gene, CDR1 is MNHEY and CDR2 is SVGAGI. CDR3 region: CASSYSMTTQETQYF. The CDR3 DNA sequence: TGTGCCAGCAGTTACTCGATGACGACACAAGAGACCCAGTACTTC.

A few counts support this clonotype. This chain links TRBV12-3 or TRBV12-4 with TRBJ2-7; the D gene could be TRBD1 or TRBD2 (5 bases each). V was clipped by 8 bases and J by 2 bases, with 10 bases between them. This CDR3 comprises 12 residues. CDR3 bases: TGTGCCAGCGCCGTGGGGGCCTACGAGCAGTACTTC. Its translation is CASAVGAYEQYF.

V gene TRBV7-9 combines with J gene TRBJ1-4, with 10 bases aligning to TRBD1. The CDR3 length is 17 residues. Germline lookup yields CDR1 SEHNR and CDR2 FQNEAQ (reference sequence). V shed 4 bases and J 5 bases; nucleotides not matched to a gene: 10. CDR3 in amino acids: CASSSSGTGALNEKLFF. In nucleotides, the CDR3 is TGTGCCAGCAGCTCCTCCGGGACAGGGGCCCTCAATGAAAAACTGTTTTTT.

The chain joins TRBV2 to TRBJ1-6; D unresolved. V shed 1 base and J shed 9 bases, with 7 bases lying between them. Per germline, CDR1 SNHLY and CDR2 FYNNEI. The CDR3 runs to 13 residues. This chain's CDR3 is CASSEGRGSPLHF. The DNA of the CDR3 is TGTGCCAGCAGTGAAGGCCGTGGTTCACCCCTCCACTTT. Using reference TRBV2 and TRBJ1-6 for the parts outside the CDR3, the full variable domain is EPEVTQTPSHQVTQMGQEVILRCVPISNHLYFYWYRQILGQKVEFLVSFYNNEISEKSEIFDDQFSVERPDGSNFTLKIRSTKLEDSAMYFCASSEGRGSPLHFGNGTRLTVT.

This clonotype was observed a few times. Written as DNA, the CDR3 is TGTGCCAGCTCACCCCGAACGAACAGGGGGCGCAGGGAAGATGAGCAGTTCTTC. It encodes CASSPRTNRGRREDEQFF. This chain joins TRBV18 and TRBJ2-1; 9 bases line up with TRBD1. Per germline, CDR1 KGHSH and CDR2 LQKENI. CDR3 length equals 18 residues. The junction had 17 bases not matched to a gene; V was cut back by 3 bases and J by 8 bases.

The CDR3 is CASSLGTGTGNTIYF. The CDR3 DNA reads as TGTGCCAGCAGCTTAGGGACAGGGACTGGAAACACCATATATTTT. J is TRBJ1-3 and V is TRBV7-2; 8 bases agree with TRBD1. V dropped 1 base and J dropped 2; count of bases not matched to a gene: 1. The V gene's germline CDR1 is SGHTA and CDR2 FQGNSA. The CDR3 runs 15 residues.

This clonotype was counted only a few times. This chain links TRBV27 with TRBJ2-5, with D perhaps matching TRBD1 or TRBD2 (5 bases each). Between the trimmed V and J ends, which lost 5 bases and 7 bases, there was a span of 20 bases. The CDR3 spans 15 residues. CDR1 and CDR2 (germline): MNHEY, SMNVEV (reference sequence). As DNA, the CDR3 is TGTGCCAGCAGTGCCGGGACCTCGCTCCAGGGGACCCAGTACTTC. Its protein product is CASSAGTSLQGTQYF.

This clonotype was seen more than once but under ten times. J is TRBJ2-5 and V is TRBV5-1, with 9 bases aligning to TRBD2. The CDR3 totals 16 residues. J gave up 0 bases and V 4 bases, and 7 bases lay outside the gene matches. Germline loops: CDR1 SGHRS, CDR2 YFSETQ. CDR3 DNA: TGCGCCAGCAGCCCAGAAGCGGGGGGATACCAAGAGACCCAGTACTTC. Translation: CASSPEAGGYQETQYF. Variable domain in full (rest from reference TRBV5-1 and TRBJ2-5): KAGVTQTPRYLIKTRGQQVTLSCSPISGHRSVSWYQQTPGQGLQFLFEYFSETQRNKGNFPGRFSGRQFSNSRSEMNVSTLELGDSALYLCASSPEAGGYQETQYFGPGTRLLVL.

The rearrangement joins TRBV27 to TRBJ2-7, with D perhaps TRBD1 (5 bases). Per the germline V gene, CDR1 is MNHEY and CDR2 is SMNVEV (reference sequence). The V end was cut by 3 bases, the J end by 2 bases, with 11 bases between. This CDR3 spans 14 amino acids. The CDR3, as DNA: TGTGCCAGCAGTTTCACAGGAGCGACCTACGAGCAGTACTTC. Its translation: CASSFTGATYEQYF.

The CDR3 here is CASSAPRTGKYNYGYTF. The CDR3 region has the DNA TGTGCCAGCAGTGCCCCCAGGACAGGGAAATACAACTATGGCTACACCTTC. This chain connects TRBV6-1 to TRBJ1-2; 8 nucleotides match TRBD1. Germline loops: CDR1 MNHNS, CDR2 SASEGT. The CDR3 loop spans 17 amino acids. V was pared by 4 bases and J by 2 bases, with 12 bases of the junction left unmatched.

This clonotype was seen repeatedly, ten times or more. V usage is TRBV5-6 and J usage is TRBJ2-7; D may correspond to TRBD1 or TRBD2 (6 bases each). CDR3 length equals 16 residues. CDR1 and CDR2 (germline): SGHDT, YYEEEE. Trimming stripped 4 bases from V and 0 bases from J, with 17 bases between. The CDR3 nucleotides are TGTGCCAGCAGCCAGCTTTGGGGGGCAAACTCCTACGAGCAGTACTTC. Its protein product is CASSQLWGANSYEQYF.

This clonotype was counted a few times. This chain uses TRBV7-9 with TRBJ2-1, with 7 nucleotides matching TRBD2. The CDR3 spans 16 residues. CDR1 and CDR2 (germline): SEHNR, FQNEAQ (reference sequence). With V trimmed by 5 bases and J by 8 bases, 15 bases remained unmatched. The CDR3 DNA reads TGTGCCAGCAGCGTACCGCCCTGGGGGGGGAGGGATGAGCAGTTCTTC. Translation gives CASSVPPWGGRDEQFF. Combining the CDR3 with reference TRBV7-9 and TRBJ2-1 gives the whole variable domain DTGVSQNPRHKITKRGQNVTFRCDPISEHNRLYWYRQTLGQGPEFLTYFQNEAQLEKSRLLSDRFSAERPKGSFSTLEIQRTEQGDSAMYLCASSVPPWGGRDEQFFGPGTRLTVL.

At least ten counts were recorded for this clonotype. The chain recombines TRBV28 with TRBJ1-4; D remains unclear. Germline values: CDR1 MDHEN, CDR2 SYDVKM. V was shortened by 7 bases and J by 0 bases, with 18 bases between the two germline ends. The CDR3 covers 17 residues. CDR3 bases: TGTGCCAGCACCTACTTCGCGAAGGCTACAACTAATGAAAAACTGTTTTTT. Protein sequence: CASTYFAKATTNEKLFF. The entire variable domain, with the rest obtained from reference TRBV28 and TRBJ1-4, is as follows: DVKVTQSSRYLVKRTGEKVFLECVQDMDHENMFWYRQDPGLGLRLIYFSYDVKMKEKGDIPEGYSVSREKKERFSLILESASTNQTSMYLCASTYFAKATTNEKLFFGSGTQLSVL.